This TCR beta chain was sequenced in a study of CD8+ T cells in alopecia areata. Isolated RNA was reverse transcribed into cDNA used as the sequencing template. TCRdb's copy holds only in-frame clones and misses some; the assay was immunoSEQ multiplex PCR. Of approximately 160,000 clones listed, approximately 62% are singletons. Broader study findings: With just one nonresponder, it is still uncertain whether baseline CD8+ expansion relates to response.

Sample treatment: oral pan-JAK inhibitor, 5-10 mg twice daily. Cell sorting was applied to PBMCs, and CD4+ and CD8+ T cells were collected. Note on this clone: The antigen remains unidentified.

V was pared by 5 bases and J by 8 bases, with 10 bases between. There are 12 residues in the CDR3. Germline CDR1 reads SGHAT; CDR2 reads FQDESV (reference sequence). The clonotype was recovered from a human donor with alopecia areata. The sample was CD4+ T cells sorted from blood, taken at week 24, from a patient treated with tofacitinib. The genes are TRBV11-1 and TRBJ2-1, with a possible D match to TRBD2 (6 bases). The CDR3: CASSPEGYEQFF. The CDR3 DNA sequence: TGTGCCAGCAGCCCGGAGGGGTATGAGCAGTTCTTC.